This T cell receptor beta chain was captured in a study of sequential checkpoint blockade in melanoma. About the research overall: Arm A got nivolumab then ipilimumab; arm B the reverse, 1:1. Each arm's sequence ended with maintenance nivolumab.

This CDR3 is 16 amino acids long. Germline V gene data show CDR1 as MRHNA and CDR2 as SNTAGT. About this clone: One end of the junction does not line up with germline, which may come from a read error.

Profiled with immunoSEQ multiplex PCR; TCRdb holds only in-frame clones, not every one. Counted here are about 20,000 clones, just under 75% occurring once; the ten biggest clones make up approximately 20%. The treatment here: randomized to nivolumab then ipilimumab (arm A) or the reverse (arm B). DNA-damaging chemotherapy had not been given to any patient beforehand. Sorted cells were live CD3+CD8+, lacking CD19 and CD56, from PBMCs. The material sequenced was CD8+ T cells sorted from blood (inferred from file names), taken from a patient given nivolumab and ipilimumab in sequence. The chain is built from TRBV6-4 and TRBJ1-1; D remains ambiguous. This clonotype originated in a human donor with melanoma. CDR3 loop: CASSYSNLAGGTEAFF. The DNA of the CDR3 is TGTGCCAGCAGTTACTCGAATCTGGCAGGAGGGACTGAAGCTTTCTTT.